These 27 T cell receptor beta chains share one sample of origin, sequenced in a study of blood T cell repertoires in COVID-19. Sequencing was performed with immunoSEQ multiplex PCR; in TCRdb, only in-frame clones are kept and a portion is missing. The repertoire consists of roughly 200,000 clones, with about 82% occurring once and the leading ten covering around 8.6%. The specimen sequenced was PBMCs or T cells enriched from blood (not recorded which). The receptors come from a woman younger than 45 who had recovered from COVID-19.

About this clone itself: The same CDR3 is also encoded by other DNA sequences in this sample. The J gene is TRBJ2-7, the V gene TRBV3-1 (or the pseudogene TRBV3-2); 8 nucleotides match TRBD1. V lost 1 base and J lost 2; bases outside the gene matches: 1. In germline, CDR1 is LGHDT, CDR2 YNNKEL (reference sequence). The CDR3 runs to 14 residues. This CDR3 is CASSQGQGPYEQYF. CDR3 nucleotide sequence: TGTGCCAGCAGCCAAGGACAGGGGCCCTACGAGCAGTACTTC.

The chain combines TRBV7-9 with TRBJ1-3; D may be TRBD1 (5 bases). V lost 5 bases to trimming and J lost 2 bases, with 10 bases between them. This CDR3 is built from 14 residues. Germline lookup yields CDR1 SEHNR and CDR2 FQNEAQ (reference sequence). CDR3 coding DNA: TGTGCCAGCAGCCCGGGGGTGGCTGGAAACACCATATATTTT. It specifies CASSPGVAGNTIYF.

CDR3 sequence reads: CASSFGGVGQPQHF. In DNA form, the CDR3 reads TGTGCCAGCAGTTTTGGAGGGGTTGGGCAGCCCCAGCATTTT. The chain joins TRBV28 to TRBJ1-5; D perhaps matches TRBD1 (5 bases). Germline V gene data show CDR1 as MDHEN and CDR2 as SYDVKM. The V and J ends lost 3 bases and 7 bases respectively, with 13 bases between them. The CDR3 is 14 amino acids.

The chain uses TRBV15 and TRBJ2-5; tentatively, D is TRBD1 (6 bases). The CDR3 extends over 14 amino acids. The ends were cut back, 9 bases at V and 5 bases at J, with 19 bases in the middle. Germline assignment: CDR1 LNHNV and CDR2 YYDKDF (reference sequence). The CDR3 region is CATSLGKGGETQYF. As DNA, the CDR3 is TGTGCCACGTCCCTCGGGAAAGGGGGTGAGACCCAGTACTTC.

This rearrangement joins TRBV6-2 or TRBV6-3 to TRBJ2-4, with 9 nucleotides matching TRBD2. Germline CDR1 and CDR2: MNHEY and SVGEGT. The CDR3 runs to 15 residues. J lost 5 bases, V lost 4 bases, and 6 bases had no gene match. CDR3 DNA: TGTGCCAGCAGTTCCCTAGCGGGAAGGGAAAACATTCAGTACTTC. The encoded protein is CASSSLAGRENIQYF.

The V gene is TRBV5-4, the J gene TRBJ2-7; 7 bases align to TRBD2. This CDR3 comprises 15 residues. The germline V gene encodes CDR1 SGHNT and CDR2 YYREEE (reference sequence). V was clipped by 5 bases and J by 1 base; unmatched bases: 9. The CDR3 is CASSRRDYSSYEQYF. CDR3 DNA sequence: TGTGCCAGCAGTCGTCGGGACTACAGTTCCTACGAGCAGTACTTC. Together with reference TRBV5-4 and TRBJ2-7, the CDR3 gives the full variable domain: ETGVTQSPTHLIKTRGQQVTLRCSSQSGHNTVSWYQQALGQGPQFIFQYYREEENGRGNFPPRFSGLQFPNYSSELNVNALELDDSALYLCASSRRDYSSYEQYFGPGTRLTVT.

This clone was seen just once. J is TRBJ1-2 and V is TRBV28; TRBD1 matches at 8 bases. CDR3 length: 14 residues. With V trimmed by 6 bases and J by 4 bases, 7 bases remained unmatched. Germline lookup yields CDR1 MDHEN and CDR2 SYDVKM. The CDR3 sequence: CASRNLGQGYGYTF. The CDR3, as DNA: TGTGCCAGCAGGAACTTAGGACAGGGCTATGGCTACACCTTC.

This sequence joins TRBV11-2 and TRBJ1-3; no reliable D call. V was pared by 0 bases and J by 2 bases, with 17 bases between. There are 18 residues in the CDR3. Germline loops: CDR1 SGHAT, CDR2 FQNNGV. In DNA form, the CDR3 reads TGTGCCAGCAGCTTAGATCTGCAATCCGTCGTAGCTGGAAACACCATATATTTT. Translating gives CASSLDLQSVVAGNTIYF.

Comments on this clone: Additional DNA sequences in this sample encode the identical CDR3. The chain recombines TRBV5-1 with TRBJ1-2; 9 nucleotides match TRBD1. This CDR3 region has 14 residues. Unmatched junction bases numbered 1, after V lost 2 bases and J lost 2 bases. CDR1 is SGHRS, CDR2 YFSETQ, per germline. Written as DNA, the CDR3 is TGCGCCAGCAGCTTAACAGGGGGCAACTATGGCTACACCTTC. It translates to CASSLTGGNYGYTF. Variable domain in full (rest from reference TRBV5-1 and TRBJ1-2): KAGVTQTPRYLIKTRGQQVTLSCSPISGHRSVSWYQQTPGQGLQFLFEYFSETQRNKGNFPGRFSGRQFSNSRSEMNVSTLELGDSALYLCASSLTGGNYGYTFGSGTRLTVV.

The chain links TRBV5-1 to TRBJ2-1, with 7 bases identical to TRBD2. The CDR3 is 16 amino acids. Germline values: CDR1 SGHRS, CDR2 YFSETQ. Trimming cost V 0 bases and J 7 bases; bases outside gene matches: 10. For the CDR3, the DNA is TGCGCCAGCAGCTTGGCCCCACTGGGCGGGAGTAATGAGCAGTTCTTC. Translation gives CASSLAPLGGSNEQFF.

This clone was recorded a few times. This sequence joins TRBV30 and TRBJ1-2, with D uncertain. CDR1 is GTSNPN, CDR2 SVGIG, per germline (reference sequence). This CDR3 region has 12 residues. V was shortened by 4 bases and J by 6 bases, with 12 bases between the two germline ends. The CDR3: CAWTLFQDGYTF. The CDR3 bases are TGTGCCTGGACATTATTTCAGGATGGCTACACCTTC.

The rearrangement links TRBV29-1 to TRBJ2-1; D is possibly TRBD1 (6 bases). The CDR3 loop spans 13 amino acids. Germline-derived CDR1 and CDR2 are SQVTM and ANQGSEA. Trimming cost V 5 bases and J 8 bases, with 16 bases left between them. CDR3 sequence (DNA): TGCAGCGTTTTTATACAGGGAGTCGATGAGCAGTTCTTC. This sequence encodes CSVFIQGVDEQFF.

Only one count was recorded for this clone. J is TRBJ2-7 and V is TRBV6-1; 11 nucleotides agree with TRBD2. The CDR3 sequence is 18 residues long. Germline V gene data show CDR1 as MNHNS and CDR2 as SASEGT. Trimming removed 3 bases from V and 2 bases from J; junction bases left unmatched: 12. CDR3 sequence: CASSERRAASGRTYEQYF. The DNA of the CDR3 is TGTGCCAGCAGTGAGAGAAGGGCGGCTAGCGGGAGGACCTACGAGCAGTACTTC.

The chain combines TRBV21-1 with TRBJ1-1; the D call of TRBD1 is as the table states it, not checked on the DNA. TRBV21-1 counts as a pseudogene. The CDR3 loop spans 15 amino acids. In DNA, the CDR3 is TGTGCCAGCAGTAAGGCCCAGGGGAAAGACACTGAAGCTTTCTTT. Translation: CASSKAQGKDTEAFF.

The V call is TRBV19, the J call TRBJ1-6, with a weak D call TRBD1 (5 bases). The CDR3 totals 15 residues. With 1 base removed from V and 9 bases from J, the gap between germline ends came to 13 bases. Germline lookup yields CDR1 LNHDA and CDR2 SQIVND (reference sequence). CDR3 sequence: CASSIAGAASSPLHF. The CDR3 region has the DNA TGTGCCAGTAGTATAGCTGGGGCAGCCAGTTCACCCCTCCACTTT.

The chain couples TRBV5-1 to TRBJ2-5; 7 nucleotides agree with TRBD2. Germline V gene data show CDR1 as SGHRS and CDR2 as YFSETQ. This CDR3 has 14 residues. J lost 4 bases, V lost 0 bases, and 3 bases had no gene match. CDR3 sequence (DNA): TGCGCCAGCAGCTTGGGCGGGAGCCCAGAGACCCAGTACTTC. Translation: CASSLGGSPETQYF.

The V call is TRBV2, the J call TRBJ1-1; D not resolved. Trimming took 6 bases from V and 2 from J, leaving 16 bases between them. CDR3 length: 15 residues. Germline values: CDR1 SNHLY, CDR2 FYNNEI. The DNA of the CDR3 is TGTGCCAGCAGCCCCCGTGCGGGTCGAAACACTGAAGCTTTCTTT. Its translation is CASSPRAGRNTEAFF. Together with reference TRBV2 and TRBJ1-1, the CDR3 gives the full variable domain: EPEVTQTPSHQVTQMGQEVILRCVPISNHLYFYWYRQILGQKVEFLVSFYNNEISEKSEIFDDQFSVERPDGSNFTLKIRSTKLEDSAMYFCASSPRAGRNTEAFFGQGTRLTVV.

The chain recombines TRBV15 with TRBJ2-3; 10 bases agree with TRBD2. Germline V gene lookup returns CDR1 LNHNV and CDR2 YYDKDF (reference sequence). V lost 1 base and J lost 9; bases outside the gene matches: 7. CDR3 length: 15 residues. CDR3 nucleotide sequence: TGTGCCACCAGCAGAGGGGTTGGACTAGCGGTGACGCAGTATTTT. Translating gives CATSRGVGLAVTQYF.

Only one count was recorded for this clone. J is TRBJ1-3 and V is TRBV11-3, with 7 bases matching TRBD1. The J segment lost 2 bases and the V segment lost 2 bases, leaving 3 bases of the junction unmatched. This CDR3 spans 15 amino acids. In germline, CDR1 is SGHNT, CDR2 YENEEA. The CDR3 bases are TGTGCCAGCAGCTTAACCCAGGGGGCTGGAAACACCATATATTTT. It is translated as CASSLTQGAGNTIYF.

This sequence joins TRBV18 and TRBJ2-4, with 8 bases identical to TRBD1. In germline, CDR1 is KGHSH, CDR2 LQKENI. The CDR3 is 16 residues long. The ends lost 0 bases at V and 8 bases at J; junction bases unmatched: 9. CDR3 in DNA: TGTGCCAGCTCACCACCTGCGACAGGGGAGGTGGACATTCAGTACTTC. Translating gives CASSPPATGEVDIQYF. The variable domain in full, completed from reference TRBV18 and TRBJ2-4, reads NAGVMQNPRHLVRRRGQEARLRCSPMKGHSHVYWYRQLPEEGLKFMVYLQKENIIDESGMPKERFSAEFPKEGPSILRIQQVVRGDSAAYFCASSPPATGEVDIQYFGAGTRLSVL.

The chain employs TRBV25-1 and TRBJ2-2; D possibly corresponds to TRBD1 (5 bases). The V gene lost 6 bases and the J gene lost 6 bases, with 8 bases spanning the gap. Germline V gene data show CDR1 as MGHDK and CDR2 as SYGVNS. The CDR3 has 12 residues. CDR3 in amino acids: CASRDTSGELFF. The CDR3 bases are TGTGCCAGCAGGGACACTTCCGGGGAGCTGTTTTTT.

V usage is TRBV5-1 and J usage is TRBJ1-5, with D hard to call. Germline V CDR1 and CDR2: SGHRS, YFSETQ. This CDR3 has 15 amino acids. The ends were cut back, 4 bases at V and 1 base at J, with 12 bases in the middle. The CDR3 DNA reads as TGCGCCAGCAGCCGAGGACTGGGAAGCAATCAGCCCCAGCATTTT. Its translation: CASSRGLGSNQPQHF.

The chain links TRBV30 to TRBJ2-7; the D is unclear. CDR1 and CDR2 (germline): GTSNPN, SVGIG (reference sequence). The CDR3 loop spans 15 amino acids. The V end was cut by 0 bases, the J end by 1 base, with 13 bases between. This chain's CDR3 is CAWSVISGSSYEQYF. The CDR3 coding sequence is TGTGCCTGGAGTGTAATTTCCGGTAGTTCCTACGAGCAGTACTTC. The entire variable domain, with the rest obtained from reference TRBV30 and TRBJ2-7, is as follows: SQTIHQWPATLVQPVGSPLSLECTVEGTSNPNLYWYRQAAGRGLQLLFYSVGIGQISSEVPQNLSASRPQDRQFILSSKKLLLSDSGFYLCAWSVISGSSYEQYFGPGTRLTVT.

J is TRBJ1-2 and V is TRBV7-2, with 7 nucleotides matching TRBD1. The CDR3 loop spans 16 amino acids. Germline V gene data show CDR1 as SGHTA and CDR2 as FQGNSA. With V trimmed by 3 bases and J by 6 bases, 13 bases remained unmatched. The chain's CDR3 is CASSLVGTDLGNGYTF. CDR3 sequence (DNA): TGTGCCAGCAGCTTGGTGGGGACAGACCTTGGAAATGGCTACACCTTC.

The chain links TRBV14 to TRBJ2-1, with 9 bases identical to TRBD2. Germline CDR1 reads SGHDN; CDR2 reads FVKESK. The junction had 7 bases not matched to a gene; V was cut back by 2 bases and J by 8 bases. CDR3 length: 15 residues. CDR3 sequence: CASSQHSSGIDEQFF. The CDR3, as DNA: TGTGCCAGCAGCCAACATTCTAGCGGGATAGATGAGCAGTTCTTC.

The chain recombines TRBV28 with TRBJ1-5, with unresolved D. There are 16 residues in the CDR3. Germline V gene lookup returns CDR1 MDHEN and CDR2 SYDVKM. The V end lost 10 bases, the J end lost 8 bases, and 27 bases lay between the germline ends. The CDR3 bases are TGTGCCACCGTCGCTCATGGCGGTTTTGGAAGTGAGCCCCAGCATTTT. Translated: CATVAHGGFGSEPQHF.

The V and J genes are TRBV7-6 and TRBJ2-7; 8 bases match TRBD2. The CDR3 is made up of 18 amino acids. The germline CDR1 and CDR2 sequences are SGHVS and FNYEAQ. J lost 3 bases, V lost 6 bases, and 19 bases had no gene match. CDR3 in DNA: TGTGCCAGCAGTCCGGGACTAGTTATCGAGGGACTGGACTACGAGCAGTACTTC. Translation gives CASSPGLVIEGLDYEQYF.